This is a list of T cell receptor beta chains from one sample in a study of long-term antiretroviral therapy in people with HIV. Using immunoSEQ multiplex PCR, the repertoire was profiled, and TCRdb retains in-frame clones only, with some absent. The table includes 40,000 to 50,000 clones, about 94% detected once. The sequenced sample was unsorted PBMCs, obtained approximately 9.1 years after starting antiretroviral therapy. The receptors come from a man aged 25 to 45 with HIV. CDR3s include the opening cysteine and the closing phenylalanine or tryptophan. Fields, in order: J gene, V gene, D gene, clone size, CDR3 DNA, CDR3 protein. D genes are given only for firm matches. For some rows the clone size is stated as once, few or many, or as a class when expanded; others skip it.

TRBJ2-2,TRBV5-1,NA,NA,TGCGCCAGCACGGCGACTCCCCAAGCCGGGGAGCTGTTTTTT,CASTATPQAGELFF
TRBJ1-4,TRBV2,NA,NA,TGTGCCAGCAGACGGTATAATGAAAAACTGTTTTTT,CASRRYNEKLFF
TRBJ2-7,TRBV5-1,NA,once,TGCGCCAGCAGCTTGGCACTATTCACTATGGGGGAGCAGTACTTC,CASSLALFTMGEQYF
TRBJ1-4,TRBV5-1,NA,NA,TGCGCCAGCAGCCCGGGGGATCAAAATGAAAAACTGTTTTTT,CASSPGDQNEKLFF
TRBJ1-1,TRBV11-2,NA,NA,TGTGCCAGCAGCCCCCGGGGGACTGAAGCTTTCTTT,CASSPRGTEAFF
TRBJ2-1,TRBV29-1,NA,once,TGCAGCGTTGCCAGGGTGGCTGAGCAGTTCTTC,CSVARVAEQFF
TRBJ1-3,TRBV9,TRBD1,NA,TGTGCCAGCAGCATAGGGGGCATCTCTGGAAACACCATATATTTT,CASSIGGISGNTIYF
TRBJ2-7,TRBV4-1,NA,once,TGCGCCAGCAGCCCCGACCTGGGGGTAGGGTACGAGCAGTACTTC,CASSPDLGVGYEQYF
TRBJ1-2,TRBV29-1,TRBD1,NA,TGCAGCGGTGGGACAGGGAGCCTCTATGGCTACACCTTC,CSGGTGSLYGYTF
TRBJ2-5,TRBV4-1,NA,NA,TGCGCCAGCAGCCAACGGGGTACTGAAGAGACCCAGTACTTC,CASSQRGTEETQYF
TRBJ1-1,TRBV6-5,NA,NA,TGTGCCAGCAGTTACTCGTCAGGGACCACTGAAGCTTTCTTT,CASSYSSGTTEAFF
TRBJ1-1,TRBV5-5,NA,NA,TGTGCCAGCAGCGGGGGGGAAGGGTACACTGAAGCTTTCTTT,CASSGGEGYTEAFF
TRBJ2-3,TRBV9,NA,NA,TGTGCCAGCAGCTCGATCCCAGATACGCAGTATTTT,CASSSIPDTQYF
TRBJ2-1,TRBV6-5,NA,once,TGTGCCAGCAGTTACTCCGGCAATGATGAGCAGTTCTTC,CASSYSGNDEQFF
TRBJ1-5,TRBV6-1,NA,NA,TGTGCCAGCAGTGAAGCGCTTGGGACCGGCTATTTT,CASSEALGTGYF
TRBJ2-2,TRBV20-1,NA,NA,TGCAGTGCTAGAAATGGGTGGGAGCTGTTTTTT,CSARNGWELFF
TRBJ1-1,TRBV7-8,NA,NA,TGTGCCAGCAGCTTAGATGTGACTGAAGCTTTCTTT,CASSLDVTEAFF
TRBJ2-2,TRBV11-1,TRBD1,NA,TGTGCCAGCAGCTCAGGGACAGGGGGGACTACCGATACCGGGGAGCTGTTTTTT,CASSSGTGGTTDTGELFF
TRBJ2-2,TRBV7-2,NA,NA,TGTGCCAGCAGCCCCCATAGGGCGAACACCGGGGAGCTGTTTTTT,CASSPHRANTGELFF
TRBJ1-4,TRBV5-1,TRBD1,NA,TGCGCCAGCAGCAGGACAGGGGAGGATGAAAAACTATTTTTT,CASSRTGEDEKLFF
TRBJ1-2,TRBV6-1,NA,NA,TGTGCCAGCAGTGAATACTCGGGGGCCGGCTATGGCTACACCTTC,CASSEYSGAGYGYTF
TRBJ2-2,TRBV9,TRBD1,NA,TGTGCCAGCAGCGGGGACAGGGACACCGGGGAGCTGTTTTTT,CASSGDRDTGELFF
TRBJ1-1,TRBV7-3,NA,NA,TGTGCCAGCAGCTTAGTCTTCGAGAACACTGAAGCTTTCTTT,CASSLVFENTEAFF
TRBJ1-1,TRBV4-2,NA,NA,TGTGCCAGCAGCCAAGATGGGGACACTGAAGCTTTCTTT,CASSQDGDTEAFF
TRBJ2-1,TRBV5-1,TRBD1,NA,TGCGCCAGCAGCTTGGGGACAGGACCGTACCTCAATGAGCAGTTCTTC,CASSLGTGPYLNEQFF
TRBJ2-5,TRBV9,TRBD2,NA,TGTGCCAGCAGCGCCCGGGGGGGGGCAACCCAAGAGACCCAGTACTTC,CASSARGGATQETQYF
TRBJ2-5,TRBV11-3,NA,NA,TGTGCCAGCAGCTTAGACCCGTACCAAGAGACCCAGTACTTC,CASSLDPYQETQYF
TRBJ2-1,TRBV2,NA,NA,TGTGCCAGCAGTGAACAGGGGCGTGAGGTTGGAAATGAGCAGTTCTTC,CASSEQGREVGNEQFF
TRBJ2-5,TRBV5-1,NA,NA,TGCGCCAGCAGCTCGGGATTGCTGCAAGAGACCCAGTACTTC,CASSSGLLQETQYF
TRBJ2-7,TRBV19,NA,NA,TGTGCCAGTAGTATTGGCTTGGGGGGAAACGAGCAGTACTTC,CASSIGLGGNEQYF
TRBJ1-6,TRBV7-9,NA,NA,TGTGCCAGCAGCTTGGAGGTTTCACCCCTCCACTTT,CASSLEVSPLHF
TRBJ2-5,TRBV10-3,TRBD1,NA,TGTGCCACAGGACAAGCCGGGACAGGGATGTTTGGGACCCAGTACTTC,CATGQAGTGMFGTQYF
TRBJ2-5,TRBV27,TRBD2,NA,TGTGCCAGCAGTCAGGGACTAGCGTTCGAAGAGACCCAGTACTTC,CASSQGLAFEETQYF
TRBJ2-1,TRBV6-6,NA,NA,TGTGCCAGCAGTAGACAGGCGTTAAATGAGCAGTTCTTC,CASSRQALNEQFF
TRBJ2-2,TRBV18,NA,NA,TGTGCCAGCTCACCAGTAGGCCGCAGCCAAACCGGGGAGCTGTTTTTT,CASSPVGRSQTGELFF
TRBJ2-2,TRBV6-6,NA,NA,TGTGCCAGCAGTTACGGTGGTGGGCATAACACCGGGGAGCTGTTTTTT,CASSYGGGHNTGELFF
TRBJ2-2,TRBV28,TRBD1,NA,TGTGCCAGCAGTTCCTCGGACAGGGACACCGGGGAGCTGTTTTTT,CASSSSDRDTGELFF
TRBJ2-3,TRBV9,NA,NA,TGTGCCAGCAGCGTAGAGGCGGGGTCCCCAGATACGCAGTATTTT,CASSVEAGSPDTQYF